These 30 T cell receptor beta chains were sequenced from one sample in a study of shared clonotypes between healthy human individuals. Some clones are missing from TCRdb's copy, which holds only in-frame ones; the method was immunoSEQ multiplex PCR. Found here are around 300,000 clones, around 87% of them singletons; the top ten hold 15% to 20%. Material: memory CD8+ T cells sorted from blood. The subset here: CD45RO+ cells pooled with CCR7-negative TemRA cells. The origin of the receptors is a man between 18 and 35 years old in good health.

The chain recombines TRBV11-2 with TRBJ1-4; D gene unclear. Between the trimmed V and J ends, which lost 0 bases and 7 bases, there was a span of 12 bases. Looked up from germline, CDR1 is SGHAT and CDR2 is FQNNGV. The CDR3 has 15 residues. This CDR3 is CASSLEAGSGEKLFF. CDR3 nucleotides: TGTGCCAGCAGCTTAGAGGCGGGGTCCGGTGAAAAACTGTTTTTT.

V is TRBV29-1 and J is TRBJ2-3; D may be TRBD2 (6 bases). The CDR3 length is 14 residues. From germline, CDR1 is SQVTM and CDR2 ANQGSEA. V was shortened by 8 bases and J by 1 base, with 16 bases between the two germline ends. The CDR3 DNA sequence: TGCAGCAGCCGAAGGGCTAGCGGCACAGATACGCAGTATTTT. Protein product: CSSRRASGTDTQYF.

V usage is TRBV5-1 and J usage is TRBJ2-1, with TRBD2 matching 9 bases. Per germline, CDR1 SGHRS and CDR2 YFSETQ. J was trimmed by 2 bases and V by 7 bases; bases with no gene match: 4. The CDR3 contains 14 residues. CDR3 protein: CASPLAGTYNEQFF. The CDR3 coding sequence is TGCGCCAGCCCCCTAGCGGGAACCTACAATGAGCAGTTCTTC.

This chain joins TRBV4-1 and TRBJ2-7; D not resolved. Between the trimmed V and J ends, which lost 3 bases and 4 bases, there was a span of 10 bases. Germline V CDR1 and CDR2: MGHRA, YSYEKL. The CDR3 is 13 amino acids. CDR3 nucleotide sequence: TGCGCCAGCAGCCACGCCTCAGATTACGAGCAGTACTTC. Translating it yields CASSHASDYEQYF.

The chain recombines TRBV18 with TRBJ2-7, with 14 nucleotides matching TRBD2. Germline V gene data show CDR1 as KGHSH and CDR2 as LQKENI. J gave up 5 bases and V 5 bases, and 5 bases lay outside the gene matches. The CDR3 sequence is 15 residues long. The CDR3 bases are TGTGCCAGCTCAGCCTTGGGACTAGCGGGAGACGAGCAGTACTTC. This encodes CASSALGLAGDEQYF.

This chain joins TRBV10-1 and TRBJ2-5; 10 bases agree with TRBD2. Trimming at V came to 2 bases and at J to 2 bases, leaving 2 bases not matched to a gene. Per germline, CDR1 WNHNN and CDR2 SYGVQD (reference sequence). The CDR3 runs 15 residues. The CDR3, as DNA: TGCGCCAGCAGTGAGACTAGCGGGGATCAAGAGACCCAGTACTTC. It encodes CASSETSGDQETQYF.

This sequence joins TRBV10-2 and TRBJ1-1; D not resolved. Trimming took off 3 bases at V and 0 bases at J, with 11 bases between the two ends. The CDR3 is 15 amino acids. Germline V CDR1 and CDR2: WSHSY, SAAADI. For the CDR3, the DNA is TGCGCCAGCAGTGAATCCATATTCCTGAACACTGAAGCTTTCTTT. Residues: CASSESIFLNTEAFF.

V and J are TRBV5-4 and TRBJ2-5; tentative D call: TRBD1 (5 bases). The CDR3 length is 14 residues. Germline CDR1 is SGHNT and CDR2 is YYREEE (reference sequence). Deletions cut 1 base from V and 5 bases from J, with 12 bases between. The CDR3 region has the DNA TGTGCCAGCAGCTTGAAGACAGATCAGGAGACCCAGTACTTC. This gives the protein CASSLKTDQETQYF.

This sequence joins TRBV14 and TRBJ2-5, with D possibly matching TRBD2 (6 bases). Looked up from germline, CDR1 is SGHDN and CDR2 is FVKESK. The CDR3 spans 15 residues. V dropped 0 bases and J dropped 2 bases, with 10 bases sitting between them. The CDR3 nucleotides are TGTGCCAGCAGCCAAGATCATAGCGGACAAGAGACCCAGTACTTC. This gives the protein CASSQDHSGQETQYF.

The rearrangement uses TRBV9 and TRBJ2-1; TRBD2 matches 9 bases. CDR1 and CDR2 (germline): SGDLS, YYNGEE. V dropped 0 bases and J dropped 4; count of bases not matched to a gene: 2. The CDR3 is 15 amino acids. CDR3 nucleotides: TGTGCCAGCAGCGTAGTAAGCGGGGGGTACAATGAGCAGTTCTTC. Translated: CASSVVSGGYNEQFF.

The chain joins TRBV11-2 to TRBJ2-3, with unresolved D. Germline V gene data show CDR1 as SGHAT and CDR2 as FQNNGV. V was clipped by 5 bases and J by 2 bases, with 23 bases between them. CDR3 length equals 18 residues. The CDR3 nucleotides read TGTGCCAGCAGCCCGGCCCCAGGTACTCGCGACCCCACAGATACGCAGTATTTT. Translating it yields CASSPAPGTRDPTDTQYF.

This sequence joins TRBV20-1 and TRBJ2-7; D tentatively reads TRBD1 or TRBD2 (6 bases each). Germline CDR1 and CDR2: DFQATT and SNEGSKA (reference sequence). The CDR3 has 11 amino acids. The CDR3 region has the DNA TGCGGGGGGCAGAGGGGGTATGAGCAGTACTTC. It translates to CGGQRGYEQYF.

The rearrangement joins TRBV4-1 to TRBJ1-2, with a weak D call TRBD1 (6 bases). CDR3 size: 15 residues. CDR1 and CDR2 (germline): MGHRA, YSYEKL. With 1 base removed from V and 0 bases from J, the gap between germline ends came to 9 bases. The CDR3 loop reads CASSQVGGTNYGYTF. The CDR3 bases are TGCGCCAGCAGCCAAGTGGGGGGCACTAACTATGGCTACACCTTC.

Turning to this clone: The same CDR3 is also encoded by other DNA sequences in this sample. The chain combines TRBV7-2 with TRBJ2-7; D call uncertain. Germline lookup yields CDR1 SGHTA and CDR2 FQGNSA. The CDR3 loop spans 11 amino acids. Trimming removed 4 bases from V and 3 bases from J, with 4 bases in between. The DNA of the CDR3 is TGTGCCAGCAGCTCAAACTACGAGCAGTACTTC. Translating it yields CASSSNYEQYF.

This clone was recorded only once. CDR3 DNA sequence: TGTGCCAGCAGTGAAGTAGTGATTCCGGGCACAGATACGCAGTATTTT. Amino acids: CASSEVVIPGTDTQYF. The rearrangement joins TRBV6-1 to TRBJ2-3; the D is unclear. Trimming removed 1 base at V and 1 base at J, with 12 bases between. Germline V gene lookup returns CDR1 MNHNS and CDR2 SASEGT. This CDR3 spans 16 amino acids.

The V call is TRBV4-1, the J call TRBJ2-2; no reliable D call. Per germline, CDR1 MGHRA and CDR2 YSYEKL. Trimming removed 1 base at V and 4 bases at J, with 10 bases between. The length of the CDR3 is 15 residues. The CDR3 loop is CASSQGIEGTGELFF. The DNA for the CDR3 is TGCGCCAGCAGCCAAGGAATCGAAGGCACCGGGGAGCTGTTTTTT.

This chain links TRBV13 with TRBJ2-1; a weak D match, TRBD1 (5 bases). Germline V gene data show CDR1 as PRHDT and CDR2 as FYEKMQ (reference sequence). This CDR3 has 13 amino acids. Trimming removed 7 bases at V and 9 bases at J, with 16 bases between. The CDR3 sequence: CASTGMDGGEQFF. Here the CDR3 DNA reads TGTGCCAGCACAGGGATGGATGGTGGTGAGCAGTTCTTC.

The chain is built from TRBV6-5 and TRBJ2-7, with a weak D call TRBD2 (5 bases). Germline V lookup: CDR1 MNHEY, CDR2 SVGAGI. The CDR3 length is 15 residues. The V end lost 6 bases, the J end lost 9 bases, and 24 bases lay between the germline ends. In DNA, the CDR3 is TGTGCCAGCAGACGGGCCGGGGTCGGAGCCTGGGGGCAGTACTTC. This gives the protein CASRRAGVGAWGQYF.

Points on this clone: Other DNA sequences from this sample encode an identical CDR3 as well. This chain joins TRBV27 and TRBJ2-7; the D gene is possibly TRBD2 (6 bases). Looked up from germline, CDR1 is MNHEY and CDR2 is SMNVEV (reference sequence). The CDR3 contains 13 residues. Trimming removed 3 bases from V and 3 bases from J, with 9 bases in between. CDR3 in DNA: TGTGCCAGCAGTTTGCAGGGACTCTACGAGCAGTACTTC. This gives the protein CASSLQGLYEQYF.

The chain combines TRBV6-1 with TRBJ1-1; 10 bases align to TRBD1. This CDR3 region has 14 residues. Germline V gene lookup returns CDR1 MNHNS and CDR2 SASEGT. Trimming removed 6 bases from V and 7 bases from J; junction bases left unmatched: 8. CDR3 in amino acids: CASRRDRGLGEAFF. CDR3 DNA: TGTGCCAGCAGGAGAGACAGGGGGCTTGGTGAAGCTTTCTTT.

The chain combines TRBV10-3 with TRBJ2-6; D not resolved. Between the trimmed V and J ends, which lost 3 bases and 5 bases, there was a span of 8 bases. The CDR3 runs to 14 residues. The germline gives CDR1 ENHRY, CDR2 SYGVKD. CDR3 DNA sequence: TGTGCCATCAGTGACGGCGCCTGGGCCAACGTCCTGACTTTC. Its translation is CAISDGAWANVLTF.

The chain joins TRBV19 to TRBJ1-1; the D gene is possibly TRBD1 (5 bases). Germline V gene sequence: CDR1 LNHDA, CDR2 SQIVND (reference sequence). Trimming took off 5 bases at V and 1 base at J, with 8 bases between the two ends. The CDR3 extends over 13 amino acids. The CDR3 DNA reads TGTGCCAGTAGTGAGGGGAGGAACACTGAAGCTTTCTTT. Protein sequence: CASSEGRNTEAFF.

This chain connects TRBV6-5 to TRBJ2-1; 8 positions agree with TRBD2. Per the germline V gene, CDR1 is MNHEY and CDR2 is SVGAGI. CDR3 length: 13 residues. V lost 0 bases to trimming and J lost 10 bases; unmatched junction nucleotides: 2. CDR3 DNA: TGTGCCAGCAGTTACTCGAGCGGGAGAGAGCAGTTCTTC. Its protein is CASSYSSGREQFF.

V gene TRBV4-3 combines with J gene TRBJ2-1; D unclear. The V end was cut by 0 bases, the J end by 7 bases, with 22 bases between. This CDR3 contains 18 residues. Germline values: CDR1 LGHNA, CDR2 YSLEER. The CDR3 region is CASSQDWAVRFTSNEQFF. The CDR3 nucleotides are TGCGCCAGCAGCCAAGATTGGGCAGTGCGTTTTACTTCTAATGAGCAGTTCTTC.

About this clone: This specimen includes other DNA sequences encoding the same CDR3. The rearrangement joins TRBV7-2 to TRBJ2-7, with TRBD1 matching 11 bases. The CDR3 contains 14 residues. V lost 3 bases and J lost 4; bases outside the gene matches: 2. Germline lookup yields CDR1 SGHTA and CDR2 FQGNSA. The CDR3 sequence: CASSFGTGGYEQYF. The CDR3 nucleotides are TGTGCCAGCAGCTTCGGGACAGGGGGGTACGAGCAGTACTTC. Together with reference TRBV7-2 and TRBJ2-7, the CDR3 gives the full variable domain: GAGVSQSPSNKVTEKGKDVELRCDPISGHTALYWYRQSLGQGLEFLIYFQGNSAPDKSGLPSDRFSAERTGGSVSTLTIQRTQQEDSAVYLCASSFGTGGYEQYFGPGTRLTVT.

The genes are TRBV27 and TRBJ2-7; possible D gene TRBD1, 6 bases. This CDR3 contains 13 residues. V was cut by 4 bases and J by 4 bases, with 11 bases left in between. Germline V gene data show CDR1 as MNHEY and CDR2 as SMNVEV (reference sequence). CDR3 coding DNA: TGTGCCAGCAGTTACAACGGACAGTACGAGCAGTACTTC. This codes for CASSYNGQYEQYF.

The rearrangement joins TRBV13 to TRBJ1-2, with 9 positions matching TRBD1. CDR3 length equals 15 residues. After removal of 8 bases from V and 0 bases from J, the junction contained 7 bases not matched to a gene. CDR1 is PRHDT and CDR2 is FYEKMQ in the germline V gene (reference sequence). DNA of the CDR3: TGTGCCAGCTTCGCCGGGACAGGGTCTAACTATGGCTACACCTTC. This codes for CASFAGTGSNYGYTF.

The gene calls are TRBV28 and TRBJ2-1, with D uncertain. Germline CDR1 and CDR2: MDHEN and SYDVKM. Trimming took off 6 bases at V and 8 bases at J, with 11 bases between the two ends. The CDR3 has 12 amino acids. Here the CDR3 reads CASRYGFDEQFF. CDR3 coding DNA: TGTGCCAGCAGATACGGCTTCGATGAGCAGTTCTTC.

The chain employs TRBV13 and TRBJ2-7; D may be TRBD1 or TRBD2 (6 bases each). CDR3 size: 15 residues. V lost 1 base and J 0 bases, leaving 10 bases between the germline ends. Germline V gives CDR1 PRHDT, CDR2 FYEKMQ (reference sequence). The CDR3 here is CASSLVGGLSYEQYF. The CDR3 coding sequence is TGTGCCAGCAGCTTAGTAGGGGGGCTCTCCTACGAGCAGTACTTC.

This clone was seen a single time. J is TRBJ2-7 and V is TRBV27; 12 bases are a match to TRBD1. The V gene end was trimmed by 4 bases and the J gene end by 4 bases; junction bases not matched to a gene: 5. The germline V gene encodes CDR1 MNHEY and CDR2 SMNVEV (reference sequence). This CDR3 is built from 15 residues. The CDR3 sequence: CASSWGQGAGYEQYF. The CDR3, as DNA: TGTGCCAGCAGTTGGGGACAGGGGGCGGGGTACGAGCAGTACTTC.